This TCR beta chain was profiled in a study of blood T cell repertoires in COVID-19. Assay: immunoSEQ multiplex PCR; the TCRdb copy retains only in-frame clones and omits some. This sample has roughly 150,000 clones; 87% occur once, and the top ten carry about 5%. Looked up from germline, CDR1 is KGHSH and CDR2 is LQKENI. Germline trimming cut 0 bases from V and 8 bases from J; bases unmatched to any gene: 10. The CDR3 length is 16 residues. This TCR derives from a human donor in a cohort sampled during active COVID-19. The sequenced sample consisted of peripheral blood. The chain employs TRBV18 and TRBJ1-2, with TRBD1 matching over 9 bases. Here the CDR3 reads CASSPPHTQGAQGYTF. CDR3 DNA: TGTGCCAGCTCACCACCGCATACACAGGGGGCGCAAGGCTACACCTTC.